This entry lists 5 T cell receptor beta chains sequenced from one sample in a study of shared clonotypes between healthy human individuals (dated by TCRdb to between 2020 and 2021). Libraries were built with the immunoSEQ multiplex PCR assay. TCRdb's version of the immuneACCESS table is confined to in-frame rearrangements and falls short of the full clone set. An unresolved V gene accounts for under half of the shortfall where checked; the remainder is of unknown origin. In all, the sample holds about 2.2 million clones, and 93% of those were seen once. Around 1.7% of the sample lies in the top ten. CD8 naive samples were CD45RO-negative cells positively selected for CCR7, giving a CD45RA+CCR7+ population that excluded TemRA cells. Sequences were obtained from naive CD8+ T cells from PBMCs. According to the study, the label for this sample's cell subset or site signals: CD45RA+CCR7+. The origin of the receptors is a man between 18 and 35 years old in good health. Some clones in this sample may be carry-over from other donors' samples.

V is TRBV7-9 and J is TRBJ2-7; weak D call: TRBD2 (6 bases). Germline CDR1 reads SEHNR; CDR2 reads FQNEAQ (reference sequence). With 6 bases removed from V and 6 bases from J, the gap between germline ends came to 18 bases. This CDR3 has 14 residues. The CDR3 spells CASRGGHLASEQYF. CDR3 sequence (DNA): TGTGCCAGCAGGGGAGGACATCTAGCGTCCGAGCAGTACTTC.

V gene TRBV30 combines with J gene TRBJ2-1; D may be TRBD1 (6 bases). CDR3 size: 14 residues. Germline CDR1 is GTSNPN and CDR2 is SVGIG (reference sequence). V was trimmed by 0 bases and J by 7 bases, leaving 13 bases between them. The CDR3 region has the DNA TGTGCCTGGAGTGTACAGGGTGGACCAAATGAGCAGTTCTTC. This encodes CAWSVQGGPNEQFF.

The J gene is TRBJ2-7, the V gene TRBV13; TRBD1 agrees at 11 bases. Germline values: CDR1 PRHDT, CDR2 FYEKMQ (reference sequence). The CDR3 loop spans 15 amino acids. Trimming at V came to 4 bases and at J to 3 bases, leaving 5 bases not matched to a gene. CDR3 nucleotides: TGTGCCAGCAGCTCATTGGGACAGGGGGACTACGAGCAGTACTTC. Translating it yields CASSSLGQGDYEQYF. The full variable domain, completed using reference TRBV13 and TRBJ2-7, is AAGVIQSPRHLIKEKRETATLKCYPIPRHDTVYWYQQGPGQDPQFLISFYEKMQSDKGSIPDRFSAQQFSDYHSELNMSSLELGDSALYFCASSSLGQGDYEQYFGPGTRLTVT.

This chain links TRBV7-9 with TRBJ1-2, with D possibly matching TRBD1 (6 bases). CDR3 length: 14 amino acids. The V and J ends lost 6 bases and 2 bases respectively, with 13 bases between them. Per germline, CDR1 SEHNR and CDR2 FQNEAQ (reference sequence). CDR3 in amino acids: CASSRTAANYGYTF. The CDR3 bases are TGTGCCAGCAGTCGGACAGCCGCCAACTATGGCTACACCTTC.

The V call is TRBV28, the J call TRBJ2-7; 8 nucleotides line up with TRBD2. CDR1 and CDR2 from the germline V gene are MDHEN and SYDVKM. This CDR3 is built from 12 residues. V shed 5 bases and J 5 bases; nucleotides not matched to a gene: 2. The CDR3 is CASSPAGDEQYF. CDR3 DNA: TGTGCCAGCAGTCCAGCGGGAGACGAGCAGTACTTC.